A selection of T cell receptor beta chains follows, all from one sample in a study of T cell repertoires in cytomegalovirus infection. MiXCR, run by TCRdb on the reads, gives a single entry per CDR3 protein. The repertoire holds 250,000 to 350,000 distinct CDR3 sequences, with about 25% as singletons. The source material was PBMCs. Source of these receptors: a human donor in good health (CMV status not recorded). Some clones in this sample may be carry-over from other donors' samples. Both conserved end residues are part of each CDR3. Each record gives: D gene, clone size, V gene, J gene, CDR3 protein, CDR3 DNA. A D gene is named only where the DNA matches it firmly. Size is omitted from some rows. Given values are once, few, many or a class for expanded clones.

>TRBD1|few|TRBV27|TRBJ1-4
CASSYRQGAGKLFF
TGTGCCAGCAGTTATCGACAGGGGGCGGGAAAACTGTTTTTT
>NA|many|TRBV7-9|TRBJ2-5
CASSRDSRNQETQYF
TGTGCCAGCAGCCGGGACTCGAGAAACCAAGAGACCCAGTACTTC
>TRBD2|NA|TRBV20-1|TRBJ2-6
CSVTSGGSGANVLTF
TGCAGTGTGACTAGCGGGGGCTCTGGGGCCAACGTCCTGACTTTC
>NA|NA|TRBV30|TRBJ2-3
CAWSGPPADNTDTQYF
TGTGCCTGGAGTGGTCCTCCGGCAGACAATACAGATACGCAGTATTTT
>NA|once|TRBV2|TRBJ2-1
CASRPPTRSYSNEQFF
TGTGCCAGCAGACCACCCACTAGATCATACAGCAATGAGCAGTTCTTC
>TRBD2|NA|TRBV7-2|TRBJ2-1
CASSLLAGGEQFF
TGTGCCAGCAGCTTGTTAGCGGGGGGTGAGCAGTTCTTC
>TRBD1|few|TRBV29-1|TRBJ1-1
CSGDRVGNTEAFF
TGCAGCGGGGACAGGGTCGGGAACACTGAAGCTTTCTTT
>TRBD2|NA|TRBV15|TRBJ2-6
CATNAGVAGANVLTF
TGTGCCACCAACGCGGGGGTTGCTGGGGCCAACGTCCTGACTTTC
>TRBD2|few|TRBV2|TRBJ2-2
CASSEALQGSGSFGELFF
TGTGCCAGCAGTGAAGCGCTTCAGGGTAGCGGGAGCTTCGGGGAGCTGTTTTTT
>TRBD2|many|TRBV7-2|TRBJ2-1
CASSRGLAFNNEQFF
TGTGCCAGCAGCAGGGGACTAGCGTTCAACAATGAGCAGTTCTTC
>NA|many|TRBV7-3|TRBJ2-3
CASSPSSGQRTDTQYF
TGTGCCAGCAGCCCCAGCTCAGGGCAGCGCACAGATACGCAGTATTTT